The 14 T cell receptor beta chains reported below all come from one sample, sequenced in a study of blood T cell repertoires in COVID-19. Sequenced by immunoSEQ multiplex PCR; TCRdb stores in-frame clones only, minus some. The sample has tens of thousands of clones, more than 80% seen once. Source material: peripheral blood. These receptors all come from a man between 60 and 75 years old with acute or convalescent COVID-19.

J is TRBJ1-2 and V is TRBV19; D perhaps matches TRBD1 (6 bases). The V end was cut by 6 bases, the J end by 2 bases, with 13 bases between. This CDR3 has 14 residues. Germline lookup yields CDR1 LNHDA and CDR2 SQIVND (reference sequence). The CDR3 bases are TGTGCCAGTAGACCAGGGGCGCCGAACTATGGCTACACCTTC. Its translation is CASRPGAPNYGYTF. Full variable domain (missing parts from reference TRBV19 and TRBJ1-2): DGGITQSPKYLFRKEGQNVTLSCEQNLNHDAMYWYRQDPGQGLRLIYYSQIVNDFQKGDIAEGYSVSREKKESFPLTVTSAQKNPTAFYLCASRPGAPNYGYTFGSGTRLTVV.

For this clone: At one end, the junction sequence differs from germline, possibly due to a read error. This rearrangement joins TRBV7-7 to TRBJ2-7; D is perhaps TRBD2 (6 bases). The length of the CDR3 is 15 residues. The germline gives CDR1 SSHAT, CDR2 FNYEAQ (reference sequence). The CDR3 protein is CASSDRRVLGREQYF. The CDR3 bases are TGTGCTAGCAGCGATAGAAGGGTTCTCGGGAGAGAGCAGTACTTC.

The CDR3 loop is CASSIGGSSNNEQFF. For the CDR3, the DNA is TGTGCCAGTAGTATAGGAGGGAGTAGCAACAATGAGCAGTTCTTC. The chain joins TRBV19 to TRBJ2-1, with TRBD2 as a possible D gene (5 bases). Germline CDR1 and CDR2: LNHDA and SQIVND (reference sequence). V was trimmed by 1 base and J by 5 bases, leaving 12 bases between them. The length of the CDR3 is 15 residues.

This clone appeared once. V and J are TRBV2 and TRBJ1-4; D is unclear. V was pared by 6 bases and J by 8 bases, with 19 bases between. The germline CDR1 and CDR2 sequences are SNHLY and FYNNEI. CDR3 length: 15 residues. CDR3 protein: CASSQEPGVGEKLFF. The CDR3 DNA is TGTGCCAGCAGCCAAGAGCCCGGGGTTGGGGAAAAACTGTTTTTT.

V and J are TRBV11-2 and TRBJ2-7; D is ambiguous. CDR1 and CDR2 (germline): SGHAT, FQNNGV. CDR3 length: 15 residues. Trimming shortened V by 1 base and J by 0 bases, and 10 bases separated the two germline ends. The chain's CDR3 is CASSLVGQSSYEQYF. For the CDR3, the DNA is TGTGCCAGCAGCTTAGTGGGCCAGAGCTCCTACGAGCAGTACTTC.

The gene calls are TRBV5-1 and TRBJ2-6; 11 positions match TRBD1. The CDR3 runs 17 residues. The V segment lost 4 bases and the J segment 2 bases; nucleotides outside the gene matches: 5. Germline-derived CDR1 and CDR2 are SGHRS and YFSETQ. The CDR3 here is CASSLEGQGAGANVLTF. The CDR3 bases are TGCGCCAGCAGCCTAGAGGGACAGGGGGCTGGGGCCAACGTCCTGACTTTC.

The chain employs TRBV29-1 and TRBJ2-1; 9 bases are shared with TRBD2. CDR3 length: 14 residues. V dropped 6 bases and J dropped 9; count of bases not matched to a gene: 12. The germline V gene encodes CDR1 SQVTM and CDR2 ANQGSEA. Written as DNA, the CDR3 is TGCAGCGTCACTAGGTCTAGCGGGACCCCTGAGCAGTTCTTC. It translates to CSVTRSSGTPEQFF.

The V and J genes are TRBV5-4 and TRBJ1-4; 11 nucleotides match TRBD1. CDR1 is SGHNT and CDR2 is YYREEE in the germline V gene (reference sequence). V lost 3 bases, J lost 7 bases, and 5 bases stayed unmatched. The CDR3 covers 15 residues. The CDR3 DNA reads as TGTGCCAGCAGCTCGCCGGGACAGGGGGGTGAAAAACTGTTTTTT. It translates to CASSSPGQGGEKLFF.

This chain links TRBV20-1 with TRBJ2-7; D may be TRBD1 (6 bases). V dropped 6 bases and J dropped 6 bases, with 12 bases sitting between them. The CDR3 covers 11 residues. Germline-derived CDR1 and CDR2 are DFQATT and SNEGSKA (reference sequence). The CDR3 loop reads CSAGTPAEQYF. CDR3 DNA sequence: TGCAGTGCCGGGACACCCGCCGAGCAGTACTTC.

The rearrangement links TRBV6-4 to TRBJ1-2; a weak D match, TRBD1 (6 bases). The V and J ends lost 3 bases and 9 bases respectively, with 14 bases between them. Per germline, CDR1 MRHNA and CDR2 SNTAGT. The CDR3 loop spans 13 amino acids. The CDR3, as DNA: TGTGCCAGCAGTGAAGGAGGGGGAGGGAGCTACACCTTC. Translating it yields CASSEGGGGSYTF.

The chain joins TRBV28 to TRBJ2-6; D is undetermined. V dropped 3 bases and J dropped 3 bases, with 9 bases sitting between them. CDR1 MDHEN and CDR2 SYDVKM come from the germline V gene. The CDR3 is 15 amino acids. As DNA, the CDR3 is TGTGCCAGCAGTTTGTGGGCAGTTGGGGCCAACGTCCTGACTTTC. Translated: CASSLWAVGANVLTF.

CDR3 nucleotides: TGCGCCAGCAGCCAGACCCCAGGGCTGGGTCAGCCCCAGCATTTT. Residues: CASSQTPGLGQPQHF. The rearrangement links TRBV4-1 to TRBJ1-5, with D possibly TRBD1 on 5 matching bases. The CDR3 runs to 15 residues. CDR1 and CDR2 from the germline V gene are MGHRA and YSYEKL. V gave up 3 bases and J gave up 6 bases, with 15 bases separating them.

This clone has just one count. A junction boundary mismatches the germline segment, possibly from a read error. V usage is TRBV6-6 and J usage is TRBJ1-4, with 12 positions matching TRBD1. This CDR3 has 21 residues. The germline V gene has CDR1 MNHNY and CDR2 SVGAGI (reference sequence). This chain's CDR3 is CASSPRGTGGAYSQSKEKLFF. The CDR3 coding sequence is TGTGCCAGCAGTCCCCGAGGGACAGGGGGCGCCTACTCGCAGTCTAAAGAAAAACTGTTTTTT.

V and J are TRBV27 and TRBJ1-3; 7 bases fit TRBD1. The CDR3 totals 14 residues. The V gene's germline CDR1 is MNHEY and CDR2 SMNVEV (reference sequence). The V and J ends lost 6 bases and 4 bases, in that order; junction bases with no gene match: 6. The CDR3 sequence: CASSPQGRGNTIYF. The CDR3, as DNA: TGTGCCAGCAGCCCACAGGGGCGAGGAAACACCATATATTTT.